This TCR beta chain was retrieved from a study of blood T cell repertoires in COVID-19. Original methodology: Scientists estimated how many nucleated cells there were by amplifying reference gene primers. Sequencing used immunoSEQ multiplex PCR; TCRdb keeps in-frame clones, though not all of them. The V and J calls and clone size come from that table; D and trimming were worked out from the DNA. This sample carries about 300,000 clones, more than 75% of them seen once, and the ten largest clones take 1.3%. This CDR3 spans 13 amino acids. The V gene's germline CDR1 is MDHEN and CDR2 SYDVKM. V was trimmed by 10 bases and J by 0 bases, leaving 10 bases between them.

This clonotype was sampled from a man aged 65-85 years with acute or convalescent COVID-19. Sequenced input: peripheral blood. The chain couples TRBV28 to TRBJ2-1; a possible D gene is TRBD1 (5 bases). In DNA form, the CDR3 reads TGTGCCACCAGGGTCTACTCCTACAATGAGCAGTTCTTC. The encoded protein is CATRVYSYNEQFF.